The 21 T cell receptor beta chains given below trace back to one sample, sequenced in a study of T cells in Graves' hyperthyroidism and ophthalmopathy. Researchers took RNA transcripts and amplified the TCR beta CDR3 regions from them. Initially, a first-round RT-PCR of the TCR CDR3 employed the HTBI primer set. TCRdb reanalysed the multiplex PCR reads using MiXCR and keeps one entry per CDR3 protein. The table has 300,000 to 350,000 distinct CDR3 sequences, 11% to 15% seen once. Material for sequencing was blood. The source is a woman aged 25 to 39 with Graves' hyperthyroidism.

This clonotype was seen a handful of times. The rearrangement links TRBV18 to TRBJ2-7; D is possibly TRBD1 (6 bases). CDR1 is KGHSH and CDR2 is LQKENI in the germline V gene. V was clipped by 0 bases and J by 1 base, with 16 bases between them. The length of the CDR3 is 17 residues. This chain's CDR3 is CASSPPYRTDTSYEQYF. DNA for the CDR3: TGTGCCAGCTCACCACCGTATAGGACAGATACTTCCTACGAGCAGTACTTC.

This clonotype was seen a handful of times. This chain uses TRBV5-4 with TRBJ2-7; 11 nucleotides align to TRBD2. Germline V gives CDR1 SGHNT, CDR2 YYREEE (reference sequence). The CDR3 sequence is 15 residues long. Unmatched junction bases numbered 8, after V lost 3 bases and J lost 6 bases. CDR3: CASSSDLAGGPEQYF. CDR3 DNA sequence: TGTGCCAGCAGCTCTGATCTAGCGGGAGGACCCGAGCAGTACTTC.

At least ten counts were recorded for this clonotype. The genes are TRBV12-3 or TRBV12-4 and TRBJ2-1, with 11 bases that match TRBD2. Unmatched junction bases numbered 27, after V lost 5 bases and J lost 6 bases. CDR3 length: 22 residues. The CDR3 nucleotides are TGTGCCAGCAGTGCACACTCGACAGGGAACCTAGCGGGAGGCCTAATAAGCAATGAGCAGTTCTTC. Protein sequence: CASSAHSTGNLAGGLISNEQFF.

Remarks on this clonotype: A read error may explain this, as a much larger clone is one base away. The V gene is TRBV11-2, the J gene TRBJ2-1; D uncertain. The V and J ends lost 4 bases and 6 bases respectively, with 13 bases between them. Germline V gene lookup returns CDR1 SGHAT and CDR2 FQNNGV. CDR3 size: 14 residues. CDR3 amino acids: CASSSYSARNEQFF. CDR3 nucleotides: TGTGCCAGCAGCTCATACAGCGCACGCAATGAGCAGTTCTTC. Supplemented by reference TRBV11-2 and TRBJ2-1, the full variable domain reads EAGVAQSPRYKIIEKRQSVAFWCNPISGHATLYWYQQILGQGPKLLIQFQNNGVVDDSQLPKDRFSAERLKGVDSTLKIQPAKLEDSAVYLCASSSYSARNEQFFGPGTRLTVL.

This clonotype was seen a handful of times. This rearrangement joins TRBV30 to TRBJ1-1; D may be TRBD1 (5 bases). V was pared by 6 bases and J by 4 bases, with 15 bases between. Germline CDR1 and CDR2: GTSNPN and SVGIG (reference sequence). The CDR3 is made up of 13 amino acids. CDR3 in amino acids: CACPTEGSTEAFF. CDR3 nucleotides: TGTGCCTGCCCAACGGAGGGGAGCACTGAAGCTTTCTTT.

In its sample, this clonotype was seen a few times. The chain uses TRBV13 and TRBJ2-5; D gene ambiguous. The CDR3 sequence is 15 residues long. CDR1 and CDR2 from the germline V gene are PRHDT and FYEKMQ (reference sequence). Trimming cost V 5 bases and J 2 bases, with 15 bases left between them. The CDR3 coding sequence is TGTGCCAGCAGCCCCAGAGGCGGCTTTCAAGAGACCCAGTACTTC. Protein sequence: CASSPRGGFQETQYF.

This clonotype was recorded at least ten times. The chain combines TRBV28 with TRBJ1-5, with D possibly being TRBD1 (5 bases). Germline CDR1 and CDR2: MDHEN and SYDVKM. This CDR3 contains 13 residues. Trimming shortened V by 7 bases and J by 2 bases, and 9 bases separated the two germline ends. This CDR3 reads CASIRDGNQPQHF. CDR3 nucleotides: TGTGCCAGCATCAGGGACGGCAATCAGCCCCAGCATTTT.

This clonotype was counted only a few times. V gene TRBV19 combines with J gene TRBJ2-3; TRBD2 matches at 9 bases. The CDR3 is made up of 19 amino acids. The J segment lost 1 base and the V segment lost 4 bases, leaving 15 bases of the junction unmatched. CDR1 LNHDA and CDR2 SQIVND come from the germline V gene (reference sequence). The CDR3 sequence: CASSTPPGGGRVGTDTQYF. CDR3 nucleotide sequence: TGTGCCAGTAGTACCCCCCCGGGCGGCGGGAGGGTAGGCACAGATACGCAGTATTTT.

Many counts were recorded for this clonotype. The rearrangement uses TRBV9 and TRBJ2-5; D gene ambiguous. This CDR3 contains 13 residues. CDR1 is SGDLS, CDR2 YYNGEE, per germline. Trimming took 0 bases from V and 3 from J, leaving 6 bases between them. CDR3 amino acids: CASSVDGEETQYF. The CDR3 region has the DNA TGTGCCAGCAGCGTAGATGGGGAAGAGACCCAGTACTTC.

There are a few counts of this clonotype. This chain connects TRBV6-6 to TRBJ2-2, with D tentatively TRBD1 or TRBD2 (5 bases each). The CDR3 extends over 16 amino acids. Trimming stripped 0 bases from V and 1 base from J, with 9 bases between. Germline V gives CDR1 MNHNY, CDR2 SVGAGI (reference sequence). The CDR3 sequence: CASSYSAGRNTGELFF. CDR3 in DNA: TGTGCCAGCAGTTACTCGGCAGGGAGGAACACCGGGGAGCTGTTTTTT.

This clonotype was counted a few times. This chain joins TRBV29-1 and TRBJ2-7; TRBD1 matches 7 bases. There are 13 residues in the CDR3. Unmatched junction bases numbered 7, after V lost 7 bases and J lost 1 base. Germline values: CDR1 SQVTM, CDR2 ANQGSEA. The CDR3 spells CSAETGQSYEQYF. The CDR3 nucleotides read TGCAGCGCCGAAACGGGACAGTCCTACGAGCAGTACTTC.

The chain uses TRBV28 and TRBJ1-1; D is possibly TRBD1 (5 bases). V lost 3 bases to trimming and J lost 5 bases, with 13 bases between them. Germline-derived CDR1 and CDR2 are MDHEN and SYDVKM. The CDR3 totals 14 residues. The CDR3 spells CASSFERRGTEAFF. As DNA, the CDR3 is TGTGCCAGCAGTTTCGAACGCCGGGGGACTGAAGCTTTCTTT.

This clonotype came up many times. The chain recombines TRBV20-1 with TRBJ2-3; the match to TRBD1 covers 9 bases. CDR1 and CDR2 from the germline V gene are DFQATT and SNEGSKA (reference sequence). Trimming took 5 bases from V and 1 from J; bases not matched to a gene: 4. The length of the CDR3 is 14 residues. The CDR3 nucleotides read TGCAGTGCTGGCACAGGGGGCGGCACAGATACGCAGTATTTT. It yields the protein CSAGTGGGTDTQYF.

The chain joins TRBV9 to TRBJ2-7; D might be TRBD1 (7 bases). Trimming removed 4 bases at V and 4 bases at J, with 18 bases between. Germline-derived CDR1 and CDR2 are SGDLS and YYNGEE. This CDR3 is built from 15 residues. CDR3 bases: TGTGCCAGCAGCAACCTTGGAGGGGGCAGTTACGAGCAGTACTTC. Its protein product is CASSNLGGGSYEQYF.

This chain connects TRBV30 to TRBJ1-6; unclear D gene. V was clipped by 5 bases and J by 10 bases, with 15 bases between them. The germline gives CDR1 GTSNPN, CDR2 SVGIG (reference sequence). The CDR3 consists of 13 residues. As DNA, the CDR3 is TGTGCCTGGGCTAGCACTGAAGGCTCACCCCTCCACTTT. This sequence encodes CAWASTEGSPLHF.

This chain connects TRBV5-4 to TRBJ2-1; 7 bases agree with TRBD2. Germline CDR1 and CDR2: SGHNT and YYREEE (reference sequence). The CDR3 loop spans 15 amino acids. V lost 4 bases to trimming and J lost 2 bases; unmatched junction nucleotides: 6. The CDR3 region is CASSITSEAYNEQFF. DNA of the CDR3: TGTGCCAGCAGCATAACTAGCGAGGCCTACAATGAGCAGTTCTTC.

The chain joins TRBV5-8 to TRBJ2-2, with TRBD1 matching 8 bases. CDR3 length: 13 amino acids. Unmatched junction bases numbered 1, after V lost 3 bases and J lost 6 bases. Germline CDR1 SGHTS, CDR2 YDEGEE. Written as DNA, the CDR3 is TGTGCCAGCAGCTCGACAGGGGCCGGGGAGCTGTTTTTT. Translation gives CASSSTGAGELFF.

A few counts support this clonotype. The chain uses TRBV7-9 and TRBJ2-3; D could derive from TRBD1 or TRBD2 (5 bases each). The germline V gene has CDR1 SEHNR and CDR2 FQNEAQ (reference sequence). There are 15 residues in the CDR3. Between the trimmed V and J ends, which lost 6 bases and 5 bases, there was a span of 18 bases. The CDR3 here is CASRDSGRRGDTQYF. The CDR3 nucleotides read TGTGCCAGCAGGGACTCAGGGCGTCGGGGAGATACGCAGTATTTT.

As concerns this clonotype: This may be a read error, as it is one base from a much larger clone. This chain connects TRBV12-3 or TRBV12-4 to TRBJ2-5; D perhaps matches TRBD1 (5 bases). The CDR3 is 14 residues long. The germline V and J ends were trimmed by 7 bases and 1 base, with 13 bases remaining between them. In DNA, the CDR3 is TGTGCCAGCACCTCCCGACAGTCCCAAGAGACCCAGTACTTC. It specifies CASTSRQSQETQYF.

This clonotype was counted at least ten times. CDR3 region: CSAATGTSGSQTGVNEQFF. CDR3 nucleotide sequence: TGCAGTGCCGCAACCGGGACTAGCGGGAGCCAAACCGGCGTCAATGAGCAGTTCTTC. V usage is TRBV20-1 and J usage is TRBJ2-1; TRBD2 matches 14 bases. Germline assignment: CDR1 DFQATT and CDR2 SNEGSKA (reference sequence). The CDR3 sequence is 19 residues long. V shed 6 bases, J shed 6 bases, and the junction held 19 bases outside the gene matches.

The table lists this clonotype with a few counts. The rearrangement joins TRBV24-1 to TRBJ2-2, with TRBD2 identical over 9 bases. With V trimmed by 8 bases and J by 7 bases, 4 bases remained unmatched. CDR3 length equals 13 residues. Germline V gene sequence: CDR1 KGHDR, CDR2 SFDVKD. CDR3 residues: CATKREADGELFF. DNA of the CDR3: TGTGCCACCAAGCGGGAGGCCGACGGGGAGCTGTTTTTT.